Reported below is one T cell receptor (beta chain). Its target is not known. CDR1 SGHNT and CDR2 YYREEE come from the germline V gene (reference sequence). This CDR3 has 16 amino acids. Trimming removed 4 bases from V and 0 bases from J; junction bases left unmatched: 5. These data are taken from a study of T cell responses to AZD1222 COVID-19 vaccine. Study-wide findings and caveats: White British ancestry dominated among donors, who included more females, and clonal diversity was possibly underestimated.

Sequencing was performed with immunoSEQ multiplex PCR; in TCRdb, only in-frame clones are kept and a portion is missing. The repertoire has fewer than 130,000 clones, approximately 90% of them found once; the top ten carry about 8.3%. The genes are TRBV5-4 and TRBJ2-2; 8 bases are a match to TRBD2. This TCR came from an adult in good health. The sequencing here drew on peripheral blood, taken on day 0 of AZD1222 vaccination. Here the CDR3 reads CASSRGGSANTGELFF. In DNA, the CDR3 is TGTGCCAGCAGCCGGGGGGGGTCCGCGAACACCGGGGAGCTGTTTTTT.